These T cell receptor beta chains were read from a single sample in a study of breast tumors, draining lymph nodes, adjacent tissues. TCRdb re-called the multiplex PCR reads through MiXCR, storing one row per CDR3 protein. The table lists approximately 130,000 distinct CDR3 sequences, 21% of them singletons. Sequenced: axillary lymph node tissue. The receptor source for this set is a female donor with breast cancer. Some clones in this sample may be carry-over from other donors' samples. Both conserved end residues are part of each CDR3. D genes are given only for firm matches. Clone sizes are given selectively: once, few, many, or a class where the clone is expanded.

CDR3nt,CDR3aa,v_gene,d_gene,abundance,j_gene
TGTGCCAGCAGCCATCTGCCGGGTAAAGCTGCCGGGGAGCTGTTTTTT,CASSHLPGKAAGELFF,TRBV14,.,few,TRBJ2-2
TGTGCCTCGGCGAGTAGGGGCACCGGGGAGCTGTTTTTT,CASASRGTGELFF,TRBV30,.,once,TRBJ2-2
TGCGCCAGCAGTGACCGGCTGGGGGGGGGCTCCTACGAGCAGTACTTC,CASSDRLGGGSYEQYF,TRBV10-2,TRBD2,.,TRBJ2-7
TGTGCCAGCAGACGCGGCAGGACAACTAATGAAAAACTGTTTTTT,CASRRGRTTNEKLFF,TRBV3-1,.,.,TRBJ1-4
TGCGCCAGCAGCCAAGGCAGGGCTAACTATGGCTACACCTTC,CASSQGRANYGYTF,TRBV4-1,.,many,TRBJ1-2
TGTGCCAGCAGCTCCGGTGGTGTCTACAATGAGCAGTTCTTC,CASSSGGVYNEQFF,TRBV5-5,.,few,TRBJ2-1
TGTGCCAGCAGTCCTATAGGAAATGCTGGAAACACCATATATTTT,CASSPIGNAGNTIYF,TRBV28,.,many,TRBJ1-3
TGCGCCAGCAGAATTACGCGGGGCTCCTACGAGCAGTACTTC,CASRITRGSYEQYF,TRBV10-2,.,many,TRBJ2-7
TGCGCCAGCAGCCCAAATAGGGCCCTGTTTGAGGACTACACCTTC,CASSPNRALFEDYTF,TRBV5-1,.,many,TRBJ1-2
TGTGCCATCAGACGCGGCCGGGGTAGCTATGGCTACACCTTC,CAIRRGRGSYGYTF,TRBV6-5,.,.,TRBJ1-2
TGTGCCAGCAGTCCCAGGTTGTGGGTAAACTATGGCTACACCTTC,CASSPRLWVNYGYTF,TRBV28,.,many,TRBJ1-2
TGTGCCAGCAGTGATAGGTTGGGGACCCAGTACTTC,CASSDRLGTQYF,TRBV2,.,few,TRBJ2-5
TGTGCCAGCAGTCAAGCAGGGGGGGATGGGTACGAGCAGTACTTC,CASSQAGGDGYEQYF,TRBV6-1,.,many,TRBJ2-7
TGTGCCAGCAGTTTAGGGCCGGGACCCGCAGGCTCCTACGAGCAGTACTTC,CASSLGPGPAGSYEQYF,TRBV27,.,many,TRBJ2-7
TGTGCCAGCAGCGCTGGACTGGGGAGAACCGATGAGCAGTTCTTC,CASSAGLGRTDEQFF,TRBV9,.,many,TRBJ2-1
TGTGCCAGCAGTGAAAGGTTGGGCTACGAGCAGTACTTC,CASSERLGYEQYF,TRBV2,.,many,TRBJ2-7
TGTGCCAGCAGTCACGGGGGTCCCTACGAGCAGTACTTC,CASSHGGPYEQYF,TRBV6-1,.,many,TRBJ2-7
TGCACTTGGGCAGCGGGAAGCACAGATACGCAGTATTTT,CTWAAGSTDTQYF,TRBV29-1,TRBD2,many,TRBJ2-3
TGTGCCAGCAGCCCAAACGTCGAGCAGTACTTC,CASSPNVEQYF,TRBV7-2,.,once,TRBJ2-7
TGTGCCAGCAGCTTAGAATCCACTGGAGACAATGAGCAGTTCTTC,CASSLESTGDNEQFF,TRBV7-2,.,many,TRBJ2-1
TGTGCCAGTATGCCCCTCCGGGCCAGCCGGGGACTAGGGCCCCAGCATTTT,CASMPLRASRGLGPQHF,TRBV19,.,many,TRBJ1-5
TGTGCCAGCAGCCCAGGTGGGCGGGCCGGGCAGTTCTTC,CASSPGGRAGQFF,TRBV3-1,.,many,TRBJ2-1
TGTGCCAGCAGTTGGACAGGGGGGAACACCGGGGAGCTGTTTTTT,CASSWTGGNTGELFF,TRBV6-1,TRBD1,few,TRBJ2-2